The next 23 T cell receptor beta chains were all read from a single sample in a study of CD8+ T cells in alopecia areata. Treatment reported: oral pan-JAK inhibitor, 5-10 mg twice daily. TCR sequencing used cDNA made by reverse transcription of extracted RNA. Sequencing was performed with immunoSEQ multiplex PCR; in TCRdb, only in-frame clones are kept and a portion is missing. The sample includes under 95,000 clones, 60% to 80% seen only once; the top ten take roughly 17%. Sequenced material: CD8+ T cells sorted from blood, taken at approximately week 42, from a patient treated with tofacitinib. The receptors originated from a human donor with alopecia areata.

The chain uses TRBV6-1 and TRBJ2-7; weak D call: TRBD1 (5 bases). The CDR3 is 15 amino acids. The germline V and J ends were trimmed by 3 bases and 0 bases, with 12 bases remaining between them. Germline V gene lookup returns CDR1 MNHNS and CDR2 SASEGT. CDR3 DNA sequence: TGTGCCAGCAGTGACTGGGTAGGGGCCTCCTACGAGCAGTACTTC. Its protein product is CASSDWVGASYEQYF.

CDR3 DNA sequence: TGTGCCAGCAGTTTTATGGCCCAGCACTGGGGGGATCAGCCCCAGCATTTT. Translation gives CASSFMAQHWGDQPQHF. J is TRBJ1-5 and V is TRBV28, with D possibly matching TRBD1 (5 bases). The ends were cut back, 3 bases at V and 5 bases at J, with 20 bases in the middle. Germline lookup yields CDR1 MDHEN and CDR2 SYDVKM. CDR3 length: 17 residues.

This clone turned up a few times. The chain has TRBV7-9 and TRBJ2-4; D uncertain. Trimming removed 8 bases at V and 5 bases at J, with 13 bases between. The CDR3 extends over 13 amino acids. Germline-derived CDR1 and CDR2 are SEHNR and FQNEAQ (reference sequence). The CDR3, as DNA: TGTGCCAGCGGTCAGGACGGACAAAACATTCAGTACTTC. It codes for CASGQDGQNIQYF.

This chain connects TRBV29-1 to TRBJ2-7; a weak D match, TRBD1 (5 bases). The V end was cut by 3 bases, the J end by 6 bases, with 15 bases between. There are 13 residues in the CDR3. The germline CDR1 and CDR2 sequences are SQVTM and ANQGSEA. CDR3: CSVDGLRVGEQYF. The CDR3 region has the DNA TGCAGCGTTGATGGGCTCAGGGTTGGCGAGCAGTACTTC.

The rearrangement links TRBV12-5 to TRBJ2-7; unclear D gene. Germline CDR1 is LGHNT and CDR2 is FRNRAP. V dropped 5 bases and J dropped 4 bases, with 9 bases sitting between them. CDR3 length: 12 residues. The CDR3 nucleotides read TGTGCTAGTGGTGCCGACAAATACGAGCAGTACTTC. Translating gives CASGADKYEQYF.

The rearrangement links TRBV7-3 to TRBJ2-5; no clear D. Germline CDR1 and CDR2: SGHTA and FQGTGA. CDR3 length equals 15 residues. V lost 5 bases, J lost 3 bases, and 16 bases lay in between. In nucleotides, the CDR3 is TGTGCCAGCAGCCCATGGGGTTCCAGCGAAGAGACCCAGTACTTC. Translation: CASSPWGSSEETQYF.

The chain is built from TRBV7-9 and TRBJ1-5; 10 nucleotides line up with TRBD1. This CDR3 is 16 amino acids long. CDR1 and CDR2 (germline): SEHNR, FQNEAQ (reference sequence). V lost 5 bases and J lost 6; bases outside the gene matches: 10. This chain's CDR3 is CASSGTGTGDSQPQHF. CDR3 DNA: TGTGCCAGCAGCGGGACCGGGACAGGGGATAGTCAGCCCCAGCATTTT. Full variable domain (missing parts from reference TRBV7-9 and TRBJ1-5): DTGVSQNPRHKITKRGQNVTFRCDPISEHNRLYWYRQTLGQGPEFLTYFQNEAQLEKSRLLSDRFSAERPKGSFSTLEIQRTEQGDSAMYLCASSGTGTGDSQPQHFGDGTRLSIL.

Points on this clone: At one boundary the junction diverges from the germline segment, which might be a read error. The chain carries TRBV6-5 and TRBJ2-3; TRBD2 agrees at 8 bases. CDR3 length: 13 residues. Per the germline V gene, CDR1 is MNHEY and CDR2 is SVGAGI. The CDR3 DNA follows: TGTGCCAGCAGTACTACGGGGGGGGATCTGCTATACTTT. This codes for CASSTTGGDLLYF.

The CDR3 DNA is TGTGCCAGCAGCCAAGGGGACTCCGGGCTAACCTACAATGAGCAGTTCTTC. This encodes CASSQGDSGLTYNEQFF. This chain joins TRBV7-8 and TRBJ2-1, with D tentatively TRBD2 (6 bases). CDR1 SGHVS and CDR2 FQNEAQ come from the germline V gene. With 5 bases removed from V and 2 bases from J, the gap between germline ends came to 19 bases. The CDR3 contains 17 residues.

The V call is TRBV4-3, the J call TRBJ1-2, with a weak D call TRBD1 (5 bases). Germline CDR1 reads LGHNA; CDR2 reads YSLEER. Trimming cost V 1 base and J 5 bases, with 11 bases left between them. This CDR3 is 14 amino acids long. CDR3 sequence reads: CASSQVGAPYGYTF. For the CDR3, the DNA is TGCGCCAGCAGCCAAGTAGGGGCCCCTTATGGCTACACCTTC.

The gene calls are TRBV13 and TRBJ1-6; 8 bases are a match to TRBD1. The CDR3 extends over 14 amino acids. CDR1 is PRHDT, CDR2 FYEKMQ, per germline (reference sequence). Losses at the gene ends were 10 bases for V and 10 bases for J; bases not matched to a gene: 12. The CDR3: CATTRGQGGSPLHF. The CDR3 coding sequence is TGTGCCACAACCCGTGGACAGGGAGGATCACCCCTCCACTTT.

This sequence joins TRBV10-2 and TRBJ2-1; no clear D gene. The germline CDR1 and CDR2 sequences are WSHSY and SAAADI. The CDR3 sequence is 13 residues long. The germline V and J ends were trimmed by 3 bases and 3 bases, with 6 bases remaining between them. The CDR3: CASSDSFYNEQFF. Here the CDR3 DNA reads TGCGCCAGCAGTGATAGTTTCTACAATGAGCAGTTCTTC.

In its sample, this clone was seen a few times. A far bigger clonotype differs at one base, so this is likely a read error. Other DNA sequences in this sample translate to the same CDR3. The J gene is TRBJ2-7, the V gene TRBV4-1; a possible D gene is TRBD1 (5 bases). V was pared by 5 bases and J by 2 bases, with 7 bases between. The CDR3 has 12 residues. Germline values: CDR1 MGHRA, CDR2 YSYEKL. This CDR3 is CASSLGAYEQYF. The CDR3 DNA follows: TGCGCCAGCAGCTTAGGGGCCTACGAGCAGTACTTC.

This clone appeared a few times. The V and J genes are TRBV7-8 and TRBJ2-7; D is ambiguous. Germline assignment: CDR1 SGHVS and CDR2 FQNEAQ. V lost 5 bases and J 1 base, leaving 6 bases between the germline ends. This CDR3 is 12 amino acids long. The DNA of the CDR3 is TGTGCCAGCAGCCCCAGTTCCTACGAGCAGTACTTC. Its translation: CASSPSSYEQYF.

The chain uses TRBV11-2 and TRBJ1-1; D not certain. V lost 6 bases and J 1 base, leaving 6 bases between the germline ends. This CDR3 has 12 amino acids. CDR1 is SGHAT, CDR2 FQNNGV, per germline. Here the CDR3 reads CASSPGNTEAFF. The CDR3 DNA is TGTGCCAGCAGTCCAGGGAACACTGAAGCTTTCTTT.

A few counts support this clone. The chain couples TRBV6-6 to TRBJ1-1, with a weak D call TRBD1 (5 bases). Germline CDR1 reads MNHNY; CDR2 reads SVGAGI (reference sequence). This CDR3 has 14 amino acids. V was trimmed by 10 bases and J by 1 base, leaving 16 bases between them. The CDR3 protein is CATSLPQGNTEAFF. The DNA of the CDR3 is TGTGCCACCTCCTTGCCGCAGGGGAACACTGAAGCTTTCTTT.

In its sample, this clone was seen once. The chain joins TRBV30 to TRBJ1-3; D might be TRBD1 (6 bases). This CDR3 has 16 amino acids. Trimming pared 2 bases from V and 0 bases from J, leaving 14 bases between. CDR1 is GTSNPN, CDR2 SVGIG, per germline (reference sequence). The CDR3 sequence is CAWSKGHPSSGNTIYF. CDR3 sequence (DNA): TGTGCCTGGAGTAAGGGACACCCGAGCTCTGGAAACACCATATATTTT. The variable domain in full, completed from reference TRBV30 and TRBJ1-3, reads SQTIHQWPATLVQPVGSPLSLECTVEGTSNPNLYWYRQAAGRGLQLLFYSVGIGQISSEVPQNLSASRPQDRQFILSSKKLLLSDSGFYLCAWSKGHPSSGNTIYFGEGSWLTVV.

The CDR3 region is CASSRGQGAVEQYF. As DNA, the CDR3 is TGTGCCAGCAGCCGTGGACAGGGGGCTGTCGAGCAGTACTTC. This rearrangement joins TRBV28 to TRBJ2-7; 11 positions match TRBD1. V shed 6 bases, J shed 6 bases, and the junction held 7 bases outside the gene matches. Germline-derived CDR1 and CDR2 are MDHEN and SYDVKM. The CDR3 spans 14 residues.

The chain has TRBV4-3 and TRBJ1-2; a weak D match, TRBD1 (6 bases). There are 14 residues in the CDR3. Trimming left V 6 bases short and J 4 bases short, with 15 bases between. Per the germline V gene, CDR1 is LGHNA and CDR2 is YSLEER. CDR3 residues: CASSDWGAGYGYTF. CDR3 coding DNA: TGCGCCAGCAGTGACTGGGGGGCGGGCTATGGCTACACCTTC.

This chain connects TRBV25-1 to TRBJ2-7; D might be TRBD1 or TRBD2, each matching 5 bases. V was trimmed by 3 bases and J by 7 bases, leaving 19 bases between them. The CDR3 sequence is 15 residues long. Germline V gene data show CDR1 as MGHDK and CDR2 as SYGVNS. The CDR3 bases are TGTGCCAGCAGTGAGAACCGGGACCGAGTAAGTGAGCAGTACTTC. Encoded protein: CASSENRDRVSEQYF.

The chain recombines TRBV12-5 with TRBJ2-5; TRBD1 agrees at 9 bases. This CDR3 is 14 amino acids long. V shed 6 bases, J shed 5 bases, and the junction held 7 bases outside the gene matches. CDR1 and CDR2 from the germline V gene are LGHNT and FRNRAP. Here the CDR3 DNA reads TGTGCTAGTGGCAAACAGGGGGCTGAGGAGACCCAGTACTTC. Protein sequence: CASGKQGAEETQYF.

The chain is built from TRBV27 and TRBJ2-4; either TRBD1 or TRBD2 may supply D (5 bases each). This CDR3 spans 15 amino acids. Between the trimmed V and J ends, which lost 0 bases and 3 bases, there was a span of 9 bases. Germline-derived CDR1 and CDR2 are MNHEY and SMNVEV (reference sequence). The CDR3 nucleotides read TGTGCCAGCAGTTTATCGGGACGGAACAAAAACATTCAGTACTTC. Its translation: CASSLSGRNKNIQYF.

The rearrangement links TRBV6-6 to TRBJ2-7; 7 bases line up with TRBD1. The CDR3 is 14 amino acids. V was clipped by 2 bases and J by 2 bases; unmatched bases: 3. Germline values: CDR1 MNHNY, CDR2 SVGAGI (reference sequence). The CDR3 nucleotides read TGTGCCAGCAGTTACCGGGACAGAACCTACGAGCAGTACTTC. The encoded protein is CASSYRDRTYEQYF.